Listed here are 11 T cell receptor beta chains from one sample, sequenced in a study of technical replicates of blood from several donors. The method was immunoSEQ multiplex PCR; TCRdb's version includes in-frame clones alone and lacks a portion of them. The profile shows about 56,000 clones, roughly 93% of them singletons. Sequencing used PBMCs. These TCRs come from a human donor in good health. Some clones in this sample may be carry-over from other donors' samples.

For the CDR3, the DNA is TGCGCCAGCAGCTTGGACGTGGGAGGAAGAGCTGAAGCTTTCTTT. This encodes CASSLDVGGRAEAFF. The V and J genes are TRBV5-1 and TRBJ1-1; no reliable D call. V lost 0 bases to trimming and J lost 6 bases, with 15 bases between them. This CDR3 has 15 amino acids. The germline V gene encodes CDR1 SGHRS and CDR2 YFSETQ.

The chain uses TRBV15 and TRBJ2-5, with 9 bases identical to TRBD2. The ends lost 0 bases at V and 4 bases at J; junction bases unmatched: 12. Germline V gives CDR1 LNHNV, CDR2 YYDKDF (reference sequence). The CDR3 has 18 residues. DNA for the CDR3: TGTGCCACCAGCAGAGATCCGGCCCGGTTGACTAGCGGAGAGACCCAGTACTTC. This translates into CATSRDPARLTSGETQYF. Using reference TRBV15 and TRBJ2-5 for the parts outside the CDR3, the full variable domain is DAMVIQNPRYQVTQFGKPVTLSCSQTLNHNVMYWYQQKSSQAPKLLFHYYDKDFNNEADTPDNFQSRRPNTSFCFLDIRSPGLGDTAMYLCATSRDPARLTSGETQYFGPGTRLLVL.

The V gene is TRBV7-8, the J gene TRBJ2-7; TRBD2 aligns across 9 bases. Germline CDR1 reads SGHVS; CDR2 reads FQNEAQ. The CDR3 loop spans 13 amino acids. V lost 7 bases and J lost 3; bases outside the gene matches: 4. CDR3 bases: TGTGCCAGCACCCTGACTAGCGGCTACGAGCAGTACTTC. Its protein product is CASTLTSGYEQYF.

This clone appeared once. V and J are TRBV7-7 and TRBJ2-5; D possibly corresponds to TRBD2 (5 bases). Germline V gene sequence: CDR1 SSHAT, CDR2 FNYEAQ (reference sequence). The CDR3 loop spans 14 amino acids. V lost 5 bases to trimming and J lost 3 bases, with 13 bases between them. CDR3 sequence reads: CASSPTVEEETQYF. DNA for the CDR3: TGTGCCAGCAGCCCAACAGTGGAGGAAGAGACCCAGTACTTC.

This chain connects TRBV4-1 to TRBJ2-3; TRBD2 is a possible D gene (6 bases). The germline V and J ends were trimmed by 5 bases and 3 bases, with 18 bases remaining between them. The CDR3 sequence is 16 residues long. The germline gives CDR1 MGHRA, CDR2 YSYEKL. The CDR3 reads CASSGTGHGWTDTQYF. The CDR3 region has the DNA TGCGCCAGCAGCGGGACTGGCCATGGATGGACAGATACGCAGTATTTT.

The chain links TRBV30 to TRBJ2-7; D may be TRBD1 (6 bases). Looked up from germline, CDR1 is GTSNPN and CDR2 is SVGIG (reference sequence). The CDR3 loop spans 13 amino acids. The ends were cut back, 0 bases at V and 2 bases at J, with 8 bases in the middle. The CDR3: CAWSVQGTYEQYF. In DNA form, the CDR3 reads TGTGCCTGGAGTGTACAGGGTACCTACGAGCAGTACTTC.

The rearrangement links TRBV5-6 to TRBJ2-7, with 11 bases that match TRBD2. CDR3 length: 17 amino acids. Germline loops: CDR1 SGHDT, CDR2 YYEEEE. The J segment lost 4 bases and the V segment lost 4 bases, leaving 13 bases of the junction unmatched. CDR3: CASSRWALAGARYEQYF. In nucleotides, the CDR3 is TGTGCCAGCAGCCGTTGGGCACTAGCGGGAGCAAGGTACGAGCAGTACTTC.

This chain uses TRBV6-5 with TRBJ2-7; 11 bases fit TRBD1. Germline trimming cut 5 bases from V and 6 bases from J; bases unmatched to any gene: 9. This CDR3 region has 15 residues. CDR1 MNHEY and CDR2 SVGAGI come from the germline V gene. For the CDR3, the DNA is TGTGCCAGCAGTATGAATGCCGGGACAGGGGGCGAGCAGTACTTC. Its translation: CASSMNAGTGGEQYF.

Remarks on this clone: Other DNA sequences in the sample encode the same CDR3. This sequence joins TRBV30 and TRBJ2-6; D may be TRBD2 (5 bases). The germline V gene has CDR1 GTSNPN and CDR2 SVGIG (reference sequence). V lost 3 bases and J lost 3, with 9 bases in between. The CDR3 has 14 amino acids. As DNA, the CDR3 is TGTGCCTGGAGCTCGGGGAGTGGGGCCAACGTCCTGACTTTC. Its protein is CAWSSGSGANVLTF.

This rearrangement joins TRBV19 to TRBJ2-1; no firm D call. The germline gives CDR1 LNHDA, CDR2 SQIVND (reference sequence). V lost 4 bases and J lost 4, with 8 bases in between. The CDR3 loop spans 13 amino acids. CDR3 bases: TGTGCCAGTAGTACGACTTGGTACAATGAGCAGTTCTTC. Translating it yields CASSTTWYNEQFF.

The chain carries TRBV27 and TRBJ2-7; TRBD1 matches 8 bases. The CDR3 spans 13 residues. Germline V gene sequence: CDR1 MNHEY, CDR2 SMNVEV (reference sequence). V gave up 3 bases and J gave up 3 bases; unmatched junction bases: 1. CDR3 region: CASSLGTGYEQYF. For the CDR3, the DNA is TGTGCCAGCAGTTTGGGGACAGGCTACGAGCAGTACTTC.